This entry describes one T cell receptor beta chain. This sample was taken from a study of blood T cell repertoires in COVID-19. Study overall: T cells, B-cell-depleted T cells, or PBMCs provided the cDNA or gDNA that served as material.

Participant ages covered about 18 to 100 years across about two dozen US areas. Cohort placement rested on clinical history that participants reported themselves. Symptom resolution, clearance, or two negative PCRs marked the recovered donors of Cohort 3. Trimming stripped 5 bases from V and 5 bases from J, with 9 bases between. CDR3 length: 12 amino acids. Germline values: CDR1 SNHLY, CDR2 FYNNEI. TCRdb's table, derived via immunoSEQ multiplex PCR, lists solely in-frame clones and lacks some. The table shows some 430,000 clones, with roughly 87% occurring only once. The chain is built from TRBV2 and TRBJ2-5, with D unclear. The sample was PBMCs or T cells enriched from blood (not recorded which). This clonotype was sampled from a man aged 18-30 years who had recovered from COVID-19. DNA for the CDR3: TGTGCCAGCAGTCCCTATCTGGAGACCCAGTACTTC. The encoded protein is CASSPYLETQYF.